This is a list of T cell receptor beta chains from one sample in a study of OX40 agonist ivuxolimab in advanced cancers. Sequencing was performed with immunoSEQ multiplex PCR; in TCRdb, only in-frame clones are kept and a portion is missing. The sample holds tens of thousands of clones, approximately 86% seen once. The material was CD4+ or CD8+ T cells sorted from blood, obtained in a trial of the OX40 agonist ivuxolimab. All receptors derive from an adult with an advanced solid tumor such as melanoma, head and neck, liver or kidney cancer. Each CDR3 is given without its conserved first and last residue. Fields, in order: V gene, J gene, clone size, CDR3 protein. Clone sizes are given selectively: once, few, many, or a class where the clone is expanded.

v_gene: TRBV19
j_gene: TRBJ1-1
abundance: -
CDR3aa: ASSGQGSTEAF

v_gene: TRBV18
j_gene: TRBJ1-2
abundance: -
CDR3aa: ASSPRSTSGYT

v_gene: TRBV12-5
j_gene: TRBJ2-5
abundance: -
CDR3aa: ASGLVRGSLGETQY

v_gene: TRBV7-3
j_gene: TRBJ2-7
abundance: -
CDR3aa: ASSQNAGGEQY

v_gene: TRBV7-6
j_gene: TRBJ2-4
abundance: -
CDR3aa: ASSLGEGNIQY

v_gene: TRBV9
j_gene: TRBJ2-7
abundance: -
CDR3aa: ASSVGTGIYEQY

v_gene: TRBV6-5
j_gene: TRBJ1-1
abundance: -
CDR3aa: ASSFGVDLIAEAF

v_gene: TRBV6-6
j_gene: TRBJ1-1
abundance: few
CDR3aa: ASSYRGLGTEAF

v_gene: TRBV7-6
j_gene: TRBJ2-2
abundance: few
CDR3aa: ASSLVSASNTGELF

v_gene: TRBV7-2
j_gene: TRBJ1-2
abundance: few
CDR3aa: ASSPEYTNYGYT

v_gene: TRBV4-2
j_gene: TRBJ1-1
abundance: few
CDR3aa: ASGRTVNTEAF

v_gene: TRBV27
j_gene: TRBJ2-7
abundance: -
CDR3aa: ASSWTSGGHYEQY

v_gene: TRBV9
j_gene: TRBJ2-1
abundance: -
CDR3aa: ASSAGLAYGQF

v_gene: TRBV5-6
j_gene: TRBJ1-5
abundance: -
CDR3aa: ASSFQGVQAQPQH

v_gene: TRBV25-1
j_gene: TRBJ1-2
abundance: -
CDR3aa: ASSGPGLTGYT

v_gene: TRBV28
j_gene: TRBJ2-3
abundance: -
CDR3aa: ASSRQGSTDTQY

v_gene: TRBV11-3
j_gene: TRBJ2-7
abundance: few
CDR3aa: ASSFLNGEQY

v_gene: TRBV28
j_gene: TRBJ1-4
abundance: -
CDR3aa: ASRFTGVDEKLF

v_gene: TRBV7-2
j_gene: TRBJ2-2
abundance: -
CDR3aa: ASSLGFSVGTGELF

v_gene: TRBV29-1
j_gene: TRBJ1-1
abundance: -
CDR3aa: SGGDRDTEAF

v_gene: TRBV19
j_gene: TRBJ1-3
abundance: once
CDR3aa: ASSPDRDYSGNTIY

v_gene: TRBV5-1
j_gene: TRBJ2-5
abundance: -
CDR3aa: ASSLGQGQETQY

v_gene: TRBV4-2
j_gene: TRBJ2-7
abundance: once
CDR3aa: ASSRAGTEEGRY

v_gene: TRBV28
j_gene: TRBJ1-3
abundance: -
CDR3aa: ASSLARGWGNTIY

v_gene: TRBV4-2
j_gene: TRBJ2-7
abundance: -
CDR3aa: ASSPLSGGTNYEQY

v_gene: TRBV28
j_gene: TRBJ1-2
abundance: -
CDR3aa: ASRLQGDYGYT

v_gene: TRBV30
j_gene: TRBJ1-5
abundance: -
CDR3aa: AWRAGGNQPQH

v_gene: TRBV7-3
j_gene: TRBJ2-3
abundance: -
CDR3aa: ASKRGDSRTDTQY

v_gene: TRBV14
j_gene: TRBJ2-3
abundance: -
CDR3aa: ASSQVFGANDRRTDTQY

v_gene: TRBV6-5
j_gene: TRBJ1-1
abundance: -
CDR3aa: ASSRDRENTEAF

v_gene: TRBV2
j_gene: TRBJ1-5
abundance: -
CDR3aa: ASSTQRSNQPQH

v_gene: TRBV5-4
j_gene: TRBJ2-3
abundance: -
CDR3aa: ASSHPRRVDTQY

v_gene: TRBV5-5
j_gene: TRBJ2-3
abundance: few
CDR3aa: ASSLVVTGVTDTQY

v_gene: TRBV19
j_gene: TRBJ2-7
abundance: -
CDR3aa: ASGSGRGLAGVLPLEQY

v_gene: TRBV28
j_gene: TRBJ1-1
abundance: -
CDR3aa: ASTPPLTEGNTEAF

v_gene: TRBV18
j_gene: TRBJ2-5
abundance: -
CDR3aa: ASSPSGGGETQY

v_gene: TRBV11-3
j_gene: TRBJ2-5
abundance: -
CDR3aa: ASSPGGGGETQY

v_gene: TRBV10-3
j_gene: TRBJ1-1
abundance: -
CDR3aa: ATRQDQADTEAF

v_gene: TRBV5-1
j_gene: TRBJ1-1
abundance: -
CDR3aa: ASSPRSRDAEAF

v_gene: TRBV29-1
j_gene: TRBJ2-4
abundance: -
CDR3aa: SVEGARMGIQY

v_gene: TRBV14
j_gene: TRBJ1-6
abundance: few
CDR3aa: ASSQVTGYYNSPLH

v_gene: TRBV11-2
j_gene: TRBJ2-1
abundance: -
CDR3aa: ASSPGGAGTYNEQF

v_gene: TRBV18
j_gene: TRBJ2-5
abundance: once
CDR3aa: ASSPLDRETQY

v_gene: TRBV7-6
j_gene: TRBJ2-1
abundance: -
CDR3aa: ASSLLGSGSSYNEQF

v_gene: TRBV27
j_gene: TRBJ2-5
abundance: -
CDR3aa: ASSFGRGGETQY